A single T cell receptor beta chain is shown here with its context. The antigen is undetermined. CDR1 is SEHNR and CDR2 is FQNEAQ in the germline V gene (reference sequence). V was pared by 4 bases and J by 1 base, with 9 bases between. The CDR3 length is 14 residues. This specimen belongs to a study of cytomegalovirus exposure and HLA in healthy donors. Findings and caveats of the study: Confirmation in vitro established that a few CMV-associated chains were specific for CMV antigens. Later analysis indicated greater clonal expansion among HLA-associated TCR beta chains than among equally common other chains. TCR beta V- and J-gene trimming was later associated with a missense DCLRE1C variant.

The PCR made use of 60 Vbeta and 13 Jbeta primers. Sequencing was performed with immunoSEQ multiplex PCR; in TCRdb, only in-frame clones are kept and a portion is missing. The sample consists of tens of thousands of clones, 45% to 65% of them appearing once. The sequencing sample was made of PBMCs. This receptor was identified in a human donor in good health. The chain links TRBV7-9 to TRBJ2-3; TRBD1 might be the D (6 bases). CDR3 loop: CASSSHRGTDTQYF. The CDR3 DNA is TGTGCCAGCAGCTCCCACAGGGGCACAGATACGCAGTATTTT. The whole variable domain, filled in from reference TRBV7-9 and TRBJ2-3, reads DTGVSQNPRHKITKRGQNVTFRCDPISEHNRLYWYRQTLGQGPEFLTYFQNEAQLEKSRLLSDRFSAERPKGSFSTLEIQRTEQGDSAMYLCASSSHRGTDTQYFGPGTRLTVL.